The present TCR beta chain was sequenced within a study of OX40 agonist ivuxolimab in advanced cancers. About the study: Previous treatment with anti-PD-1, anti-PD-L1 or anti-CTLA-4 therapy was allowed; about 37% had received some.

Study results and caveats: There were, on average, more expanded clones in CD8+ T cells than in CD4+.

Prior autoimmune disease or systemic immunosuppression barred patients. CDR3 length: 15 residues. The ends lost 4 bases at V and 5 bases at J; junction bases unmatched: 5. Looked up from germline, CDR1 is WNHNN and CDR2 is SYGVQD (reference sequence). Repertoires were generated with immunoSEQ multiplex PCR, while TCRdb's copy carries only in-frame clones and drops some. The table includes around 66,000 clones, approximately 90% detected once. This clone was picked up one time. Its target is not known. The sample here was CD4+ or CD8+ T cells sorted from blood, taken in a trial of the OX40 agonist ivuxolimab. The origin of this receptor is an adult with an advanced solid tumor such as melanoma, head and neck, liver or kidney cancer. The rearrangement joins TRBV10-1 to TRBJ2-5; TRBD1 agrees at 12 bases. CDR3 bases: TGCGCCAGCAGTGGGGGACAGGGGGCGGGTGAGACCCAGTACTTC. Amino acid sequence: CASSGGQGAGETQYF.